This TCR beta chain was captured in a study of a mutant IDH1 vaccine in newly diagnosed glioma (dated by TCRdb to the early 2020s). The study in broad terms: Vaccination began 4-6 weeks after radiotherapy alone, or alongside temozolomide cycles in the chemotherapy-containing groups. Prior to enrollment, patients had been given standard therapy consisting of radiotherapy alone, temozolomide alone, or radiochemotherapy with temozolomide, with the combination given to most patients. For exploratory analyses, longitudinal TCRB deep sequencing was carried out in more than 20 treated patients wherever samples were available. Of the 32 patients who were treated, about 62% were male and approximately 38% were female, and the mean age was around 40 years. Visit V12 was the week-35 safety follow-up and visit V13 was the week-47 end of study. Peripheral blood samples were drawn at six visits, namely V03 (baseline), V05, V07, V10, V12 and V13.

The time point label, read with the paper, signifies: week 47, end of study. A 20-mer mutant IDH1 peptide at 300 micrograms in Montanide made up each vaccine dose, which was injected subcutaneously together with topical imiquimod. Across visits V03 through V10, patients got a total of eight vaccinations, given in weeks 1, 3, 5, 7, 11, 15, 19 and 23. Donors had newly diagnosed WHO grade 3 or 4 IDH1-mutant astrocytomas with loss of nuclear ATRX. The samples were drawn from NOA16, a multicentre, single-arm, open-label phase I trial in Germany that tested a mutant IDH1 peptide vaccine in humans for the first time. Genomic DNA for TCRB sequencing was isolated from EDTA blood with the DNeasy Blood and Tissue Kit. Libraries were constructed by the immunoSEQ multiplex PCR assay. Rearranged TCR beta chain sequences were amplified with the hsTCRB Kit following the manufacturer's protocol. An Illumina MiSeq was used to sequence the TCRB libraries. Processing in the source paper ran as follows. Demultiplexing, trimming and gene mapping were performed with the kit vendor's proprietary platform. TCRdb took this table from immuneACCESS and kept in-frame rearrangements with V and J called. Such tables lack part of the clones; where checked against another copy, unresolved V genes explain under half of the gap, and the rest is unexplained. Clone size and V and J calls were adopted from that table, with D and trimming inferred from the DNA. This sample lists fewer than 55,000 clones; almost 65% were detected once. In total, the top ten clones hold 4.8% of the sample.

Broader findings and caveats from the paper: Immune responses induced by the vaccine were seen in over 80% of patients across multiple MHC alleles. PBMC samples for TCRB deep sequencing were selected based on availability. According to the authors, sample limitations meant that analyses of patient blood samples could not be reproduced. Pseudoprogression appeared unrelated to alterations in the top peripheral T cell clonotypes detected by TCRB sequencing.

Reading from cysteine to phenylalanine, the CDR3 counts 14 amino acids. The read is trimmed to its CDR3 DNA, 42 bases read in frame from base 1. CDR1 SGHRS and CDR2 YFSETQ are derived from the germline V gene. V is pared back by 3 bases and J by 6 bases, with 10 bases lying between the germline termini. Worth noting for this clone: The antigen it recognizes is unknown. No much larger clone exists at a distance of one base, and base qualities are not known.

This sequence originates from a middle-aged man with glioma. Some clones in this sample may be carry-over from other donors' samples. The material sequenced was peripheral blood mononuclear cells (PBMCs), taken from a glioma patient whose treatment included an IDH1 peptide vaccine. The chain is made from TRBV5-1 and TRBJ1-6; the D gene is perhaps TRBD1, from 5 matching bases. The sequenced DNA: TGCGCCAGCAGCTGGGACGGAGCTAATTCACCCCTCCACTTT. Its amino acids are CASSWDGANSPLHF.